This TCR beta chain derives from a study of T cell repertoires in cytomegalovirus infection. About the research overall: Public signatures in TCR beta pointed to CMV infection and matching HLA type.

TCRdb redid the calling of the reads with MiXCR, one entry per CDR3 protein. The table records about 830,000 distinct CDR3 sequences, 30% to 35% of them present only once. On this clonotype: The antigen remains undetermined. This may come from a read error, since a much larger clone is one base off.

The source material was cultured CD8+ T cells from PBMCs, sampled from culture after CMV antigen stimulation. The clonotype originates from a human donor in good health (CMV status not recorded). Some clones in this sample may be carry-over from other donors' samples.

The CDR3, as DNA: TGTGTCAGCAGCCCTCACAGGAATCTCGACGAGCAGTACTTC. It codes for CVSSPHRNLDEQYF. The chain is built from TRBV7-2 and TRBJ2-7; tentative D call: TRBD1 (5 bases). The CDR3 is 14 residues long. Looked up from germline, CDR1 is SGHTA and CDR2 is FQGNSA.